Reported below is one TCR beta chain. Its antigen specificity is not known. One base away there is no much larger clone; base qualities are not given. Measured from the cysteine to the phenylalanine, the CDR3 is 13 residues long. CDR3 DNA is the only sequence kept; it has 39 bases, read in frame from the first base. From a lookup of the germline V gene, CDR1 and CDR2 are SGHTA and FQGNSA. Here V drops 3 bases and J drops 3 bases, and the junction holds 0 bases not matched to any gene. These data belong to a study of blood T cell repertoires in COVID-19 (dated by TCRdb to the early 2020s). With respect to the entire study: Samples covering the acute and convalescent phases of COVID-19 were provided by collaborators in the United States, Italy and Spain. The samples were drawn from the first 160 participants of the ongoing ImmuneRACE study and from about 1,200 subjects provided by 6 global collaborators. The material from the prospective study consisted of cDNA or gDNA derived from T cells, B-cell-depleted T cells, or PBMCs. The sample metadata nearly always contained a de-identified subject ID, COVID-19 status, age in years and sex. The repertoires were released in a freely available public database meant as a resource for research on the immune response to SARS-CoV-2. The dataset comprised deeply sampled blood TCRbeta repertoires from subjects exposed to, actively infected with, or recovered from COVID-19. Where available, HLA class I and class II types were obtained from metadata supplied by the sample provider rather than from assay-based typing. The study at large found these results: The amount of clinical and demographic metadata varied by source and participant and was provided uncurated.

TCRbeta CDR3 regions were amplified from genomic DNA using the immunoSEQ Assay, a bias-controlled multiplex PCR. In the paper's pipeline: The number of nucleated cells in each sample was estimated by amplification of reference gene primers within the assay. To quantify the absolute abundance of each unique TCRbeta CDR3 rearrangement, sequence reads were collapsed and filtered. Productive Simpson clonality was computed per sample as the square root of Simpson's diversity index over productive rearrangements. This immuneACCESS table, as held by TCRdb, lists in-frame sequences with V and J called but not all clones. Of the missing ones, under half trace to an unresolved V gene in checked studies; the others have no known cause. That table is the source of V, J and clone size, and D and trimming were worked out from the DNA. The sample records 310,000 or so clones, roughly 90% of which are singletons. The top ten clonotypes cover 2.2% of the sample.

Samples from volunteer blood donors who had recovered from COVID-19 were contributed by a second Seattle source. Collaborating institutions collected whole blood in K2EDTA tubes following their own protocols. For TCRbeta analysis, collaborators shipped samples as frozen whole blood, isolated PBMCs, or DNA extracted from either of those sample types. Sequencing was carried out using peripheral blood. The source is a woman aged 45-60 years who had recovered from COVID-19. Recombination joined TRBV7-2 with TRBJ2-7, and 9 junctional nucleotides match TRBD2. The DNA reads as follows: TGTGCCAGCAGCTTTAGCGGGAGCTACGAGCAGTACTTC. Its protein is CASSFSGSYEQYF.